The present entry profiles one T cell receptor (beta chain) with its context. This clonotype has a handful of counts. No cognate antigen has been identified for it. No qualities accompany the bases; no much larger clone lies one base away. The junction carries 11 bases between V and J, which are trimmed by 3 bases and 4 bases respectively. The cysteine opens and the phenylalanine closes a CDR3 of 14 amino acids. Only CDR3 DNA remains: 42 bases, in frame from the first base. According to the germline V gene, CDR1 reads KGHSH and CDR2 reads LQKENI. The entry originates in a study of early T cells in non-severe SARS-CoV-2 infection listed by TCRdb under 2021. Context from the whole study: TCR sequencing used bulk RNA from unsorted whole blood, so alpha and beta chains could not be paired. Broader findings and caveats from the paper: VDJdb matching was skewed toward anti-spike CD8 responses and likely underestimated virus-specific expansions by missing private and CD4 specificities.

The library was prepared using 5' RACE. The run used a NextSeq 500. In the TCR library protocol, unique molecular identifiers were attached to individual cDNA molecules to correct for PCR bias and sequencing error. Sequencing covered both TCR alpha and beta chains, and within each sample the abundances of alpha and beta sequences were tightly co-correlated. The authors' analysis ran thus. Decombinator V4 was used to annotate TCR sequences for V gene, J gene and CDR3. Expanded TCRs were defined as changing significantly between any two time points under a Poisson model with p below 0.0001. Abundances of TCRs were expressed as counts per million after normalisation to the total number of TCRs sequenced in each sample. TRAV1-2 paired with TRAJ12, TRAJ20 or TRAJ33 defined MAIT TCRs, while TRAV10 paired with TRAJ18 defined iNKT TCRs. VDJdb, accessed 1 November 2021, was searched for CMV, EBV and SARS-CoV-2 annotated TCRs, with TCRs annotated for multiple antigens excluded. TCRdb's own reprocessing of the public reads used fastp at Q25 and MiXCR and kept productive beta chains. Duplicate CDR3 protein sequences are folded into a single record with the most common DNA and genes. V and J calls and clone size were set by TCRdb, not the authors. The sample table contains approximately 80,000 distinct CDR3 sequences; only one count was recorded for 10% to 12% of them. Around 12% of the sample comes from the top ten.

This was a case-control study nested in a cohort of healthcare workers in London, UK, who had nasopharyngeal swab PCR tests and blood samples taken every week. Healthcare workers were enrolled in the week of the UK lockdown, from 23 to 31 March 2020, and were followed every week for up to roughly 15 weeks. The sequence came from an adult who was a healthcare worker with PCR-confirmed SARS-CoV-2 infection or an uninfected control (not recorded which). Sample: whole blood, taken at baseline. The chain is encoded by TRBV18 joined to TRBJ2-3; the D gene assignment is ambiguous. The DNA sequence is as follows: TGTGCCAGCTCACCGCCGTACAGCCCAGATACGCAGTATTTT. This sequence encodes CASSPPYSPDTQYF.